This T cell receptor (beta chain) is from a study of regulatory T cells in long-lasting Graves disease. This clonotype was detected many times. Time point meaning: persistent/refractory GD, antithyroid drugs over 5 years with positive TRAb. TCR sequences were obtained from RNA taken from PBMCs. Assembly of TCR beta libraries relied on iRepertoire HTBI primers together with Arm-PCR of CDR3 regions. Original data processing: Identified segments across samples numbered some 62 TRBV and approximately 13 TRBJ. TCRdb reprocessed the multiplex PCR reads with MiXCR, giving one entry per CDR3 protein. What appears here as the V and J calls and clone size reflects TCRdb's work, not the paper's. The data show about 660,000 distinct CDR3 sequences, around 30% seen once. This clonotype originated in a female donor with Graves disease. Sequencing used peripheral blood mononuclear cells (PBMCs), obtained when the disease was refractory, from a patient treated with antithyroid drugs.

CDR3 nucleotide sequence: TGTGCCAGCAGTCTCACAGGGGGGGCAGATCAGCCCCAGCATTTT. This encodes CASSLTGGADQPQHF. The chain has TRBV12-3 or TRBV12-4 and TRBJ1-5; 8 bases map to TRBD1. This CDR3 has 15 amino acids. V lost 5 bases to trimming and J lost 5 bases; unmatched junction nucleotides: 8.